Shown below are 23 T cell receptor beta chains from a single sample sequenced in a study of shared T cell receptors in the human thymus. Produced via immunoSEQ multiplex PCR; TCRdb's table is partial and in-frame only. The table lists hundreds of thousands of clones, approximately 88% of them singletons. These data were also reused for a study on human thymus T cells.

Sequencing used thymocytes. The receptor set was obtained from a boy younger than two with a congenital heart defect.

The rearrangement joins TRBV28 to TRBJ1-1; 8 nucleotides agree with TRBD1. V dropped 6 bases and J dropped 4; count of bases not matched to a gene: 7. This CDR3 contains 14 residues. CDR1 MDHEN and CDR2 SYDVKM come from the germline V gene. For the CDR3, the DNA is TGTGCCAGCAGCCGCAGGGGGCTGGCCACTGAAGCTTTCTTT. Its translation is CASSRRGLATEAFF. The full variable domain, its missing parts supplied by reference TRBV28 and TRBJ1-1, is DVKVTQSSRYLVKRTGEKVFLECVQDMDHENMFWYRQDPGLGLRLIYFSYDVKMKEKGDIPEGYSVSREKKERFSLILESASTNQTSMYLCASSRRGLATEAFFGQGTRLTVV.

This chain connects TRBV6-5 to TRBJ2-7; 12 positions match TRBD2. V lost 10 bases and J lost 4; bases outside the gene matches: 11. Germline CDR1 MNHEY, CDR2 SVGAGI. The CDR3 extends over 15 amino acids. The CDR3 protein is CATTGPGTSGYEQYF. The CDR3 nucleotides are TGTGCCACTACCGGACCCGGGACTAGCGGGTACGAGCAGTACTTC.

This sequence joins TRBV27 and TRBJ2-7; a weak D match, TRBD1 (5 bases). CDR1 is MNHEY and CDR2 is SMNVEV in the germline V gene (reference sequence). Trimming left V 3 bases short and J 4 bases short, with 16 bases between. This CDR3 is 15 amino acids long. CDR3 in DNA: TGTGCCAGCAGTTTTAGCCGGGTAGCAGGGTACGAGCAGTACTTC. This translates into CASSFSRVAGYEQYF.

The chain combines TRBV28 with TRBJ1-1, with a tentative D call TRBD1 (5 bases). The germline CDR1 and CDR2 sequences are MDHEN and SYDVKM. Deletions cut 3 bases from V and 3 bases from J, with 11 bases between. This CDR3 has 14 residues. This CDR3 is CASSFAGEDTEAFF. CDR3 DNA: TGTGCCAGCAGTTTCGCGGGGGAGGACACTGAAGCTTTCTTT.

J is TRBJ2-7 and V is TRBV4-3, with 12 bases lining up with TRBD2. The CDR3 extends over 17 amino acids. Germline lookup yields CDR1 LGHNA and CDR2 YSLEER. V was pared by 3 bases and J by 6 bases, with 12 bases of the junction left unmatched. CDR3 in amino acids: CASSQVLGLAGGLEQYF. In DNA form, the CDR3 reads TGCGCCAGCAGCCAGGTTTTAGGGCTAGCGGGAGGGCTCGAGCAGTACTTC.

This chain uses TRBV6-1 with TRBJ2-7; 10 nucleotides line up with TRBD1. Germline values: CDR1 MNHNS, CDR2 SASEGT. J lost 3 bases, V lost 7 bases, and 3 bases had no gene match. This CDR3 is 13 amino acids long. In nucleotides, the CDR3 is TGTGCCAGCATCCGGGACAGGGGCTACGAGCAGTACTTC. Its translation: CASIRDRGYEQYF.

CDR3 in DNA: TGTGCCAGCAGCTTGGATAGCCCCGATACGCAGTATTTT. The encoded protein is CASSLDSPDTQYF. The V call is TRBV11-2, the J call TRBJ2-3; no definite D call. Trimming took 3 bases from V and 6 from J, leaving 10 bases between them. CDR3 size: 13 residues. In germline, CDR1 is SGHAT, CDR2 FQNNGV.

This chain connects TRBV27 to TRBJ2-2; D is perhaps TRBD2 (7 bases). Trimming took off 6 bases at V and 4 bases at J, with 15 bases between the two ends. Looked up from germline, CDR1 is MNHEY and CDR2 is SMNVEV (reference sequence). The CDR3 contains 15 residues. The CDR3: CASSLGGRCTGELFF. The CDR3 DNA sequence: TGTGCCAGCAGCCTCGGGGGGCGGTGCACCGGGGAGCTGTTTTTT.

J is TRBJ2-3 and V is TRBV30; D may be TRBD1 (5 bases). This CDR3 has 14 residues. CDR1 is GTSNPN and CDR2 is SVGIG in the germline V gene (reference sequence). Trimming shortened V by 4 bases and J by 4 bases, and 15 bases separated the two germline ends. The CDR3 coding sequence is TGTGCCTGGAAGACAGAGCCGTTCCCAGATACGCAGTATTTT. Translation gives CAWKTEPFPDTQYF. Together with reference TRBV30 and TRBJ2-3, the CDR3 gives the full variable domain: SQTIHQWPATLVQPVGSPLSLECTVEGTSNPNLYWYRQAAGRGLQLLFYSVGIGQISSEVPQNLSASRPQDRQFILSSKKLLLSDSGFYLCAWKTEPFPDTQYFGPGTRLTVL.

The V gene is TRBV9, the J gene TRBJ1-1; a weak D match, TRBD1 (6 bases). The ends were cut back, 6 bases at V and 5 bases at J, with 17 bases in the middle. CDR1 and CDR2 from the germline V gene are SGDLS and YYNGEE. CDR3 length equals 14 residues. The CDR3 region has the DNA TGTGCCAGCAATGAAGGGGGGGCGGGGACTGAAGCTTTCTTT. Protein sequence: CASNEGGAGTEAFF.

The CDR3 DNA follows: TGTGCCAGCAGCGTAGGGGACAGGGGGAACTATGGCTACACCTTC. Its protein product is CASSVGDRGNYGYTF. The chain uses TRBV9 and TRBJ1-2; 11 bases align to TRBD1. The length of the CDR3 is 15 residues. V was pared by 0 bases and J by 2 bases, with 0 bases of the junction left unmatched. Germline assignment: CDR1 SGDLS and CDR2 YYNGEE.

This chain joins TRBV5-4 and TRBJ2-7, with TRBD2 matching 8 bases. Losses at the gene ends were 0 bases for V and 2 bases for J; bases not matched to a gene: 4. The germline V gene has CDR1 SGHNT and CDR2 YYREEE (reference sequence). The CDR3 contains 15 residues. The CDR3 protein is CASSLGREEAYEQYF. The DNA of the CDR3 is TGTGCCAGCAGCTTGGGGCGGGAGGAGGCCTACGAGCAGTACTTC. Looking up the rest from reference TRBV5-4 and TRBJ2-7 gives the full variable domain: ETGVTQSPTHLIKTRGQQVTLRCSSQSGHNTVSWYQQALGQGPQFIFQYYREEENGRGNFPPRFSGLQFPNYSSELNVNALELDDSALYLCASSLGREEAYEQYFGPGTRLTVT.

The chain is built from TRBV28 and TRBJ2-7; D may be TRBD2 (6 bases). Between the trimmed V and J ends, which lost 5 bases and 5 bases, there was a span of 19 bases. Germline V gives CDR1 MDHEN, CDR2 SYDVKM. This CDR3 comprises 15 residues. DNA for the CDR3: TGTGCCAGCAGTGAGATAGCGGAGGCCTGGGACGAGCAGTACTTC. This codes for CASSEIAEAWDEQYF.

This sequence joins TRBV27 and TRBJ2-5; 13 bases are shared with TRBD2. The trim removed 10 bases at V and 4 bases at J, leaving 12 bases unmatched. CDR1 and CDR2 (germline): MNHEY, SMNVEV (reference sequence). The CDR3 extends over 16 amino acids. DNA for the CDR3: TGTGCCACCGCTGGACTAGCGGGAGTTTTGCGAGAGACCCAGTACTTC. Amino acid sequence: CATAGLAGVLRETQYF.

This chain uses TRBV5-8 with TRBJ2-7, with 7 bases matching TRBD2. CDR1 is SGHTS and CDR2 is YDEGEE in the germline V gene. After removal of 0 bases from V and 7 bases from J, the junction contained 13 bases not matched to a gene. This CDR3 has 16 amino acids. CDR3 DNA: TGTGCCAGCAGCTTGGCCGGGGGGAGCCTTTTTGGGGAGCAGTACTTC. Amino acid sequence: CASSLAGGSLFGEQYF. Full variable domain (missing parts from reference TRBV5-8 and TRBJ2-7): EAGVTQSPTHLIKTRGQQATLRCSPISGHTSVYWYQQALGLGLQFLLWYDEGEERNRGNFPPRFSGRQFPNYSSELNVNALELEDSALYLCASSLAGGSLFGEQYFGPGTRLTVT.

The chain employs TRBV7-2 and TRBJ1-5, with D possibly matching TRBD1 (6 bases). CDR1 is SGHTA and CDR2 is FQGNSA in the germline V gene. The CDR3 is 16 amino acids. Trimming took 0 bases from V and 7 from J, leaving 16 bases between them. CDR3 bases: TGTGCCAGCAGCTTAGCGCCGGGGGGCGTGGGCCAGCCCCAGCATTTT. Residues: CASSLAPGGVGQPQHF.

The rearrangement links TRBV7-8 to TRBJ2-7; 11 bases fit TRBD2. Germline CDR1 is SGHVS and CDR2 is FQNEAQ. The V and J ends lost 5 bases and 2 bases, in that order; junction bases with no gene match: 17. There are 19 residues in the CDR3. The DNA for the CDR3 is TGTGCCAGCAGCCGCGAAGGGATAGCGGGAGGGCCAGGGGCCTACGAGCAGTACTTC. This codes for CASSREGIAGGPGAYEQYF. Complete variable domain (other parts from reference TRBV7-8 and TRBJ2-7): GAGVSQSPRYKVAKRGQDVALRCDPISGHVSLFWYQQALGQGPEFLTYFQNEAQLDKSGLPSDRFFAERPEGSVSTLKIQRTQQEDSAVYLCASSREGIAGGPGAYEQYFGPGTRLTVT.

The CDR3 DNA sequence: TGCGCCAGCAGCGGGTCAGTAGCCTATAGGAACACTGAAGCTTTCTTT. Its translation is CASSGSVAYRNTEAFF. The chain links TRBV5-1 to TRBJ1-1, with unresolved D. The CDR3 extends over 16 amino acids. Trimming left V 4 bases short and J 1 base short, with 17 bases between. CDR1 is SGHRS, CDR2 YFSETQ, per germline.

The chain is built from TRBV19 and TRBJ2-1, with 10 bases matching TRBD2. The ends lost 8 bases at V and 4 bases at J; junction bases unmatched: 8. CDR1 and CDR2 from the germline V gene are LNHDA and SQIVND (reference sequence). This CDR3 contains 15 residues. Written as DNA, the CDR3 is TGTGCCAGTGCGAAGAAGCGGGAGGGATACAATGAGCAGTTCTTC. Its protein is CASAKKREGYNEQFF.

This clone came up a few times. This chain joins TRBV13 and TRBJ2-5, with D perhaps matching TRBD2 (5 bases). Trimming cost V 4 bases and J 4 bases, with 28 bases left between them. Germline CDR1 PRHDT, CDR2 FYEKMQ (reference sequence). This CDR3 comprises 19 residues. The CDR3 DNA sequence: TGTGCCAGCAGCTCAAGGGCCCCCAGATCGAGCGGACCGACAGAGACCCAGTACTTC. Its translation is CASSSRAPRSSGPTETQYF.

The rearrangement joins TRBV30 to TRBJ2-7, with 7 bases fitting TRBD1. Germline lookup yields CDR1 GTSNPN and CDR2 SVGIG (reference sequence). This CDR3 has 15 residues. Germline trimming cut 0 bases from V and 1 base from J; bases unmatched to any gene: 6. In DNA form, the CDR3 reads TGTGCCTGGAGTGTATTGGGACAGCGATCCTACGAGCAGTACTTC. It translates to CAWSVLGQRSYEQYF.

The rearrangement joins TRBV11-3 to TRBJ2-7; TRBD1 is a possible D gene (7 bases). V lost 5 bases, J lost 6 bases, and 20 bases lay in between. The V gene's germline CDR1 is SGHNT and CDR2 YENEEA. The CDR3 has 15 residues. The CDR3 DNA sequence: TGTGCCAGCAGCAGCCGTGGAGGGGGCTTGGGCGAGCAGTACTTC. Translating gives CASSSRGGGLGEQYF.

V usage is TRBV4-3 and J usage is TRBJ1-3, with 7 bases fitting TRBD1. Germline CDR1 and CDR2: LGHNA and YSLEER. The CDR3 runs to 15 residues. Trimming cost V 4 bases and J 0 bases; bases outside gene matches: 3. The CDR3: CASSPGQDSGNTIYF. Written as DNA, the CDR3 is TGCGCCAGCAGCCCCGGACAGGACTCTGGAAACACCATATATTTT.